This passage covers 27 T cell receptor beta chains from one sample sequenced in a study of cytomegalovirus exposure and HLA in healthy donors. The PCR ran on 60 Vbeta and 13 Jbeta primers. TCRdb's table, derived via immunoSEQ multiplex PCR, lists solely in-frame clones and lacks some. The sample lists under 150,000 clones; roughly four fifths were seen once. The sequenced material came from PBMCs. These TCRs come from a woman in her fifties or sixties in good health and CMV-seronegative.

The chain has TRBV5-1 and TRBJ2-5, with 7 bases that match TRBD2. Trimming at V came to 4 bases and at J to 5 bases, leaving 17 bases not matched to a gene. This CDR3 has 17 amino acids. Germline V gene lookup returns CDR1 SGHRS and CDR2 YFSETQ. The CDR3: CASSRGSSSGAGETQYF. For the CDR3, the DNA is TGCGCCAGCAGCCGGGGGAGTTCTAGCGGCGCGGGGGAGACCCAGTACTTC.

The gene calls are TRBV6-1 and TRBJ1-2; 7 nucleotides agree with TRBD1. Looked up from germline, CDR1 is MNHNS and CDR2 is SASEGT. CDR3 length: 15 amino acids. Trimming took 3 bases from V and 4 from J; bases not matched to a gene: 8. DNA for the CDR3: TGTGCCAGCAGTGACTCGACAGGGATGGGCTATGGCTACACCTTC. Protein sequence: CASSDSTGMGYGYTF.

This chain links TRBV14 with TRBJ2-1; TRBD1 might be the D (5 bases). The CDR3 has 17 residues. The V end was cut by 0 bases, the J end by 5 bases, with 17 bases between. Germline lookup yields CDR1 SGHDN and CDR2 FVKESK. CDR3 loop: CASSQETGRLINNEQFF. The CDR3, as DNA: TGTGCCAGCAGCCAAGAAACAGGAAGACTTATCAACAATGAGCAGTTCTTC.

Notes on this clone: An end of the junction does not agree with germline; a read error may underlie this. V gene TRBV6-1 combines with J gene TRBJ2-5; D possibly corresponds to TRBD2 (5 bases). The CDR3 length is 14 residues. Germline V lookup: CDR1 MNHNS, CDR2 SASEGT. CDR3 loop: CAISSAGIQETQYF. The CDR3 DNA reads as TGTGCCATCAGTTCAGCCGGGATCCAAGAGACCCAGTACTTC.

This clone has more than one count but fewer than ten. The chain joins TRBV9 to TRBJ2-1; D gene ambiguous. CDR3 length: 14 amino acids. The germline V gene encodes CDR1 SGDLS and CDR2 YYNGEE. Trimming removed 2 bases at V and 7 bases at J, with 13 bases between. This chain's CDR3 is CASSVWRLQNEQFF. In nucleotides, the CDR3 is TGTGCCAGCAGCGTTTGGCGACTTCAGAATGAGCAGTTCTTC.

The gene calls are TRBV2 and TRBJ1-5; perhaps TRBD1 as D (6 bases). Germline V gene sequence: CDR1 SNHLY, CDR2 FYNNEI. The length of the CDR3 is 15 residues. The ends were cut back, 3 bases at V and 7 bases at J, with 16 bases in the middle. The CDR3 protein is CASSDSDRLGQPQHF. The CDR3 nucleotides are TGTGCCAGCAGTGATTCCGACAGGCTCGGGCAGCCCCAGCATTTT.

The rearrangement joins TRBV19 to TRBJ1-2; TRBD1 aligns across 9 bases. CDR1 is LNHDA, CDR2 SQIVND, per germline (reference sequence). The ends lost 7 bases at V and 2 bases at J; junction bases unmatched: 14. The CDR3 loop spans 17 amino acids. CDR3 protein: CASTLRDRVDFNYGYTF. DNA of the CDR3: TGTGCCAGTACCCTGAGGGACAGGGTAGACTTCAACTATGGCTACACCTTC.

The chain employs TRBV5-6 and TRBJ1-4; possible D gene TRBD1, 6 bases. CDR1 is SGHDT and CDR2 is YYEEEE in the germline V gene. V was cut by 3 bases and J by 1 base, with 10 bases left in between. The CDR3 contains 15 residues. CDR3 protein: CASSSTGKTNEKLFF. The CDR3 nucleotides are TGTGCCAGCAGCTCCACAGGGAAAACTAATGAAAAACTGTTTTTT.

V is TRBV6-5 and J is TRBJ1-2; 10 positions agree with TRBD1. CDR1 and CDR2 (germline): MNHEY, SVGAGI. V was clipped by 0 bases and J by 0 bases; unmatched bases: 1. The CDR3 sequence is 16 residues long. CDR3 loop: CASSYSGQGANYGYTF. CDR3 DNA sequence: TGTGCCAGCAGTTACTCCGGACAGGGGGCTAACTATGGCTACACCTTC.

This clone appeared a few times. This CDR3 is CASSQDQSAWADEQFF. CDR3 in DNA: TGCGCCAGCAGCCAAGATCAGTCGGCTTGGGCCGATGAGCAGTTCTTC. The chain employs TRBV4-3 and TRBJ2-1; D gene uncertain. This CDR3 spans 16 amino acids. Germline values: CDR1 LGHNA, CDR2 YSLEER. Trimming took 0 bases from V and 8 from J, leaving 17 bases between them.

V and J are TRBV7-2 and TRBJ2-7, with D hard to call. This CDR3 is built from 15 residues. In germline, CDR1 is SGHTA, CDR2 FQGNSA. V lost 7 bases, J lost 2 bases, and 18 bases lay in between. CDR3 protein: CASMLRLGPAYEQYF. In DNA form, the CDR3 reads TGTGCCAGCATGCTTAGGTTGGGCCCAGCCTACGAGCAGTACTTC.

J is TRBJ2-5 and V is TRBV30; 8 bases line up with TRBD2. Trimming cost V 1 base and J 1 base; bases outside gene matches: 20. CDR1 GTSNPN and CDR2 SVGIG come from the germline V gene (reference sequence). This CDR3 region has 20 residues. The CDR3 here is CAWSGLVPGGPLIIQETQYF. The CDR3 DNA reads as TGTGCCTGGAGTGGCTTGGTACCGGGAGGGCCTTTGATTATCCAAGAGACCCAGTACTTC. The variable domain in full, completed from reference TRBV30 and TRBJ2-5, reads SQTIHQWPATLVQPVGSPLSLECTVEGTSNPNLYWYRQAAGRGLQLLFYSVGIGQISSEVPQNLSASRPQDRQFILSSKKLLLSDSGFYLCAWSGLVPGGPLIIQETQYFGPGTRLLVL.

The chain employs TRBV21-1 and TRBJ1-4; the D segment call TRBD1 is taken from the table without a DNA check. TRBV21-1 is termed a pseudogene. The CDR3 is made up of 17 amino acids. CDR3 nucleotides: TGTGCCAGCAGCAAAGAAGACAGGGGTGGTACTAATGAAAAACTGTTTTTT. Protein: CASSKEDRGGTNEKLFF.

This chain joins TRBV9 and TRBJ2-3; possible D gene TRBD1, 5 bases. CDR3 length: 14 residues. Trimming left V 3 bases short and J 2 bases short, with 10 bases between. The germline gives CDR1 SGDLS, CDR2 YYNGEE. The CDR3 loop is CASSADSFTDTQYF. The CDR3 nucleotides read TGTGCCAGCAGCGCCGACAGTTTCACAGATACGCAGTATTTT.

This clone was counted a few times. The V call is TRBV9, the J call TRBJ1-1, with unresolved D. V lost 4 bases and J lost 1, with 11 bases in between. CDR3 size: 14 residues. The germline V gene has CDR1 SGDLS and CDR2 YYNGEE. The DNA of the CDR3 is TGTGCCAGCAGCTCCCGACTACGGAACACTGAAGCTTTCTTT. As protein: CASSSRLRNTEAFF.

The CDR3 bases are TGTGCCAGCAGTTTATCCGTGTACCAAGAGACCCAGTACTTC. Amino acid sequence: CASSLSVYQETQYF. The chain combines TRBV27 with TRBJ2-5; the D is unclear. The CDR3 spans 14 residues. Germline CDR1 and CDR2: MNHEY and SMNVEV (reference sequence). V gave up 0 bases and J gave up 0 bases, with 5 bases separating them.

The genes are TRBV4-3 and TRBJ1-4; D unclear. The germline V gene encodes CDR1 LGHNA and CDR2 YSLEER. V was trimmed by 0 bases and J by 0 bases, leaving 8 bases between them. The CDR3 spans 16 residues. The chain's CDR3 is CASSQDPGATNEKLFF. CDR3 sequence (DNA): TGCGCCAGCAGCCAAGATCCGGGAGCAACTAATGAAAAACTGTTTTTT.

This chain uses TRBV30 with TRBJ1-4; 9 bases match TRBD1. Per germline, CDR1 GTSNPN and CDR2 SVGIG (reference sequence). Trimming removed 0 bases from V and 7 bases from J; junction bases left unmatched: 6. The CDR3 is 15 residues long. CDR3 coding DNA: TGTGCCTGGAGTGTGCTGGACAGGGGTGGTGAAAAACTGTTTTTT. Amino acid sequence: CAWSVLDRGGEKLFF.

This clone was found a few times. The chain uses TRBV28 and TRBJ1-1; 10 bases line up with TRBD1. The CDR3 has 13 amino acids. V shed 7 bases and J 4 bases; nucleotides not matched to a gene: 3. Germline values: CDR1 MDHEN, CDR2 SYDVKM. The CDR3 nucleotides read TGTGCCAGCATGGGACAGGGGTTCACTGAAGCTTTCTTT. Protein product: CASMGQGFTEAFF. Full variable domain (outside the CDR3, taken from reference TRBV28 and TRBJ1-1): DVKVTQSSRYLVKRTGEKVFLECVQDMDHENMFWYRQDPGLGLRLIYFSYDVKMKEKGDIPEGYSVSREKKERFSLILESASTNQTSMYLCASMGQGFTEAFFGQGTRLTVV.

The rearrangement joins TRBV7-9 to TRBJ1-2; D is undetermined. CDR1 SEHNR and CDR2 FQNEAQ come from the germline V gene (reference sequence). Trimming stripped 6 bases from V and 3 bases from J, with 11 bases between. The CDR3 runs 13 residues. CDR3 in amino acids: CASSFRNDYGYTF. CDR3 coding DNA: TGTGCCAGCAGTTTTAGAAATGACTATGGCTACACCTTC.

This chain links TRBV19 with TRBJ2-2, with 9 bases aligning to TRBD1. V lost 3 bases to trimming and J lost 5 bases; unmatched junction nucleotides: 4. The CDR3 consists of 15 residues. Germline CDR1 LNHDA, CDR2 SQIVND (reference sequence). The CDR3 is CASSMVGTGTGELFF. As DNA, the CDR3 is TGTGCCAGTAGTATGGTCGGGACAGGGACCGGGGAGCTGTTTTTT.

This clone came up a few times. This chain connects TRBV6-6 to TRBJ1-5; possibly TRBD1 for D (6 bases). There are 15 residues in the CDR3. Germline CDR1 and CDR2: MNHNY and SVGAGI (reference sequence). Trimming removed 0 bases at V and 7 bases at J, with 13 bases between. CDR3 nucleotides: TGTGCCAGCAGTTACTCGTGGCAGGGGACGCAGCCCCAGCATTTT. Protein product: CASSYSWQGTQPQHF.

The J gene is TRBJ2-5, the V gene TRBV10-2, with unresolved D. CDR1 WSHSY and CDR2 SAAADI come from the germline V gene. The CDR3 spans 10 residues. The V and J ends lost 8 bases and 5 bases respectively, with 6 bases between them. CDR3 loop: CASGRETQYF. The CDR3 coding sequence is TGCGCCAGCGGTCGGGAGACCCAGTACTTC.

This chain connects TRBV5-1 to TRBJ2-3; TRBD2 matches at 8 bases. The CDR3 sequence is 15 residues long. CDR1 is SGHRS, CDR2 YFSETQ, per germline. V shed 4 bases, J shed 3 bases, and the junction held 7 bases outside the gene matches. The CDR3 bases are TGCGCCAGCAGCACCACGGGACTAGGAACAGATACGCAGTATTTT. Translation: CASSTTGLGTDTQYF. Filled out from reference TRBV5-1 and TRBJ2-3, the complete variable domain reads KAGVTQTPRYLIKTRGQQVTLSCSPISGHRSVSWYQQTPGQGLQFLFEYFSETQRNKGNFPGRFSGRQFSNSRSEMNVSTLELGDSALYLCASSTTGLGTDTQYFGPGTRLTVL.

This clone was detected only a few times. The rearrangement uses TRBV5-1 and TRBJ2-1, with TRBD2 as a possible D gene (5 bases). The CDR3 is 15 amino acids. V was clipped by 4 bases and J by 0 bases, with 11 bases between them. Germline lookup yields CDR1 SGHRS and CDR2 YFSETQ. Here the CDR3 DNA reads TGCGCCAGCAGCAAGGACTCGCCCTCCTACAATGAGCAGTTCTTC. It codes for CASSKDSPSYNEQFF.

This clone has just one count. The V call is TRBV5-1, the J call TRBJ2-1, with 8 bases identical to TRBD2. Germline-derived CDR1 and CDR2 are SGHRS and YFSETQ. The CDR3 totals 14 residues. V gave up 5 bases and J gave up 6 bases; unmatched junction bases: 7. The CDR3 nucleotides read TGCGCCAGCAGTCTCTCGGGGGGGGCCAATGAGCAGTTCTTC. It specifies CASSLSGGANEQFF.

The V call is TRBV5-4, the J call TRBJ2-7; no clear D gene. Germline V gene data show CDR1 as SGHNT and CDR2 as YYREEE (reference sequence). The length of the CDR3 is 13 residues. Trimming left V 0 bases short and J 4 bases short, with 8 bases between. The CDR3 bases are TGTGCCAGCAGCTTGGGGCTCCCATACGAGCAGTACTTC. The encoded protein is CASSLGLPYEQYF.